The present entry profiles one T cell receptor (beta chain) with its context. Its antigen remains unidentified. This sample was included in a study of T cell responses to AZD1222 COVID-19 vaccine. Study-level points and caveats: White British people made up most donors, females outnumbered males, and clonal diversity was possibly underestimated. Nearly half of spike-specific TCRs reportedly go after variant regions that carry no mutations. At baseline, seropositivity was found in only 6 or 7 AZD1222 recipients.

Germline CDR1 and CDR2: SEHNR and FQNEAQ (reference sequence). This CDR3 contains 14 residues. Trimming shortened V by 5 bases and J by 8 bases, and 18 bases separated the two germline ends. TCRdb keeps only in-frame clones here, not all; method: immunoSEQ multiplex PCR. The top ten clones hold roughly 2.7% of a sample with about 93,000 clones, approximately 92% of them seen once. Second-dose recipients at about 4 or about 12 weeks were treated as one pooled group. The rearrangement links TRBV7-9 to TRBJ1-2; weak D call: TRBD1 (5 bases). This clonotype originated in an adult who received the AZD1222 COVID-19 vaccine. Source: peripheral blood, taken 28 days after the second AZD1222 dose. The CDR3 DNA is TGTGCCAGCAGCCCAACCGGGACCACCTCGGGCTACACCTTC. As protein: CASSPTGTTSGYTF.